This is a list of T cell receptor beta chains from one sample in a study of CD4+ T cells in melanoma. Here immunoSEQ multiplex PCR was the method, and the copy in TCRdb shows in-frame clones only, minus some. The table shows about 110,000 clones, with about 90% occurring only once. Sequenced material: peripheral blood. These receptors all stem from a human donor with melanoma. Both conserved end residues are trimmed from each CDR3.

v_call	j_call	cdr3_aa
TRBV6-1	TRBJ2-3	ASSVAGVLLTDTQY
TRBV9	TRBJ2-2	ASSAPLWGAGTGELF
TRBV7-6	TRBJ2-3	ASSRSGGSTDTQY
TRBV19	TRBJ2-2	ASRRQGSNTGELF
TRBV9	TRBJ2-1	ASTPASGIYNEQF
TRBV2	TRBJ2-5	ASSRQGGGTAETQY
TRBV10-3	TRBJ2-6	AIGPPTGANVLT
TRBV4-1	TRBJ2-5	ASSHLANQETQY
TRBV7-6	TRBJ2-3	ASSLGVAVYSTDTQY
TRBV19	TRBJ2-1	ASSSRLAYSADEQF
TRBV6-5	TRBJ1-3	ASSYGTPGNTIY